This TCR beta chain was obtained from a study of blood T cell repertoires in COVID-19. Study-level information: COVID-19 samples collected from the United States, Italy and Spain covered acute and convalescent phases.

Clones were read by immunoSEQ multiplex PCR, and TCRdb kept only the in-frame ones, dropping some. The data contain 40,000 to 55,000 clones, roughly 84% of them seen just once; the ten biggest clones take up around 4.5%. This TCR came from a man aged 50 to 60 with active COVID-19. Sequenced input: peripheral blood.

This CDR3 reads CASSPERTATGELFF. Here the CDR3 DNA reads TGTGCCAGCAGTCCCGAGCGGACAGCCACCGGGGAGCTGTTTTTT. The V gene is TRBV6-4, the J gene TRBJ2-2, with a weak D call TRBD1 (6 bases). The V end was cut by 5 bases, the J end by 4 bases, with 14 bases between. This CDR3 has 15 amino acids. CDR1 MRHNA and CDR2 SNTAGT come from the germline V gene.